Sequencing of this T cell receptor (beta chain) was carried out in a study of blood T cell repertoires in COVID-19. The method was immunoSEQ multiplex PCR; TCRdb's version includes in-frame clones alone and lacks a portion of them. The sample contains 160,000 or so clones, 80% of which appear only once. The V segment lost 9 bases and the J segment 6 bases; nucleotides outside the gene matches: 9. CDR3 length equals 13 residues. Sequencing input: PBMCs or T cells enriched from blood (not recorded which). The clonotype was recovered from a man aged 35-49 years who had recovered from COVID-19. The chain joins TRBV12-3 or TRBV12-4 to TRBJ1-1; 8 bases agree with TRBD1. CDR3 region: CASRRSGGAEAFF. CDR3 nucleotides: TGTGCCAGTAGAAGGTCAGGGGGCGCTGAAGCTTTCTTT.